This T cell receptor beta chain was found in a study of radiotherapy plus CTLA-4 blockade in lung cancer. The repertoire was sequenced with immunoSEQ multiplex PCR; TCRdb's copy has only in-frame clones and lacks some. Among around 44,000 clones listed, 70% to 80% were seen once. Germline V CDR1 and CDR2: MDHEN, SYDVKM. The CDR3 extends over 13 amino acids. Trimming took off 5 bases at V and 1 base at J, with 8 bases between the two ends. This TCR came from a human donor with non-small cell lung cancer whose response to radiotherapy plus ipilimumab could not be evaluated. The specimen was peripheral blood, collected from a patient treated with radiotherapy plus ipilimumab. The gene calls are TRBV28 and TRBJ1-1; D not resolved. CDR3 region: CASSERQNTEAFF. CDR3 nucleotides: TGTGCCAGCAGTGAACGACAGAACACTGAAGCTTTCTTT.